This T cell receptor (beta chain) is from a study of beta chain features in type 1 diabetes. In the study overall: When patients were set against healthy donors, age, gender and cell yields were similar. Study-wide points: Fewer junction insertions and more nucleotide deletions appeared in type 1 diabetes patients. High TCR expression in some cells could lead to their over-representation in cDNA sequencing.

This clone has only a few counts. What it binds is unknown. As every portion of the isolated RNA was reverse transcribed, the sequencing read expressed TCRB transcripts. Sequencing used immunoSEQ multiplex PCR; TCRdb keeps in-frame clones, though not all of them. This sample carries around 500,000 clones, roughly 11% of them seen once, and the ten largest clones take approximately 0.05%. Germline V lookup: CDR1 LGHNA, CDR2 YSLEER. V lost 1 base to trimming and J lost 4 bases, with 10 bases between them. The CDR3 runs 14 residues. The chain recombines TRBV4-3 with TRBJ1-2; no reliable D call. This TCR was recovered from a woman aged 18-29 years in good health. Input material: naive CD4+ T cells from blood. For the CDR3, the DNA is TGCGCCAGCAGCCAAGTTGAACTTGGCTATGGCTACACCTTC. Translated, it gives CASSQVELGYGYTF.